Below, one T cell receptor beta chain is given with its context. What it binds is not known. This sample is part of a study of cytomegalovirus exposure and HLA in healthy donors. The study ran its PCR with 60 Vbeta and 13 Jbeta primers. Libraries were prepared by immunoSEQ multiplex PCR; TCRdb keeps only in-frame clonotypes and omits some of them. The repertoire consists of over 150,000 clones, with about four fifths occurring once and the leading ten covering 0.098%. The germline CDR1 and CDR2 sequences are SGDLS and YYNGEE. V lost 3 bases to trimming and J lost 5 bases, with 9 bases between them. The CDR3 sequence is 14 residues long. Findings and caveats of the study: Researchers reported that a few CMV-associated chains were confirmed in vitro as CMV antigen-specific. Looking again later, the authors saw that most CMV-associated TCR beta chains seemed HLA-restricted.

This TCR was recovered from a boy between 2 and 10 years old in good health and CMV-seronegative. The chain has TRBV9 and TRBJ1-6; D remains ambiguous. Specimen: PBMCs. The CDR3 here is CASSASIDNSPLHF. In DNA form, the CDR3 reads TGTGCCAGCAGCGCTTCCATAGATAATTCACCCCTCCACTTT.